This entry is about one T cell receptor beta chain. J was trimmed by 3 bases and V by 3 bases; bases with no gene match: 4. Germline V lookup: CDR1 MGHRA, CDR2 YSYEKL. The CDR3 is 15 amino acids. This sample stems from a study of control samples from healthy donors and cancer patients. Using immunoSEQ multiplex PCR, the repertoire was profiled, and TCRdb retains in-frame clones only, with some absent. The table includes under 65,000 clones, about 90% detected once. This sequence was found in a woman aged 55-69 years with lung cancer. V is TRBV4-1 and J is TRBJ2-7; 11 bases are shared with TRBD2. The sequenced sample was PBMCs. The CDR3 coding sequence is TGCGCCAGCAGCCAGGGGACTAGCGGAGACTACGAGCAGTACTTC. This codes for CASSQGTSGDYEQYF.